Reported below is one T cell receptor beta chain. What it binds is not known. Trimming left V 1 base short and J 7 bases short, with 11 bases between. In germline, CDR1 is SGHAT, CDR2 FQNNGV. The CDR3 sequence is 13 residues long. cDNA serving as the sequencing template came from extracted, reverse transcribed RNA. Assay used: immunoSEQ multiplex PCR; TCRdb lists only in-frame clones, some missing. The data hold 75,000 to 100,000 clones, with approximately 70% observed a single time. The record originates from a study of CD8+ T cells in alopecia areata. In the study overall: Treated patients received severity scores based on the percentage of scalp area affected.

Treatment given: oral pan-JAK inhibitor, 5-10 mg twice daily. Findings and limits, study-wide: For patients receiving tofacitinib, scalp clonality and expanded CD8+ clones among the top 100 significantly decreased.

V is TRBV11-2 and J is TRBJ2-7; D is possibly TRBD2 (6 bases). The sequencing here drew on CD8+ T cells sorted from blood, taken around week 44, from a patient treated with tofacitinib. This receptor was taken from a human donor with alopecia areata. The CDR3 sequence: CASSLVLASEQYF. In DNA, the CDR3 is TGTGCCAGCAGCTTAGTACTAGCAAGTGAGCAGTACTTC. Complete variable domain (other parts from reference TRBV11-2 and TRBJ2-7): EAGVAQSPRYKIIEKRQSVAFWCNPISGHATLYWYQQILGQGPKLLIQFQNNGVVDDSQLPKDRFSAERLKGVDSTLKIQPAKLEDSAVYLCASSLVLASEQYFGPGTRLTVT.